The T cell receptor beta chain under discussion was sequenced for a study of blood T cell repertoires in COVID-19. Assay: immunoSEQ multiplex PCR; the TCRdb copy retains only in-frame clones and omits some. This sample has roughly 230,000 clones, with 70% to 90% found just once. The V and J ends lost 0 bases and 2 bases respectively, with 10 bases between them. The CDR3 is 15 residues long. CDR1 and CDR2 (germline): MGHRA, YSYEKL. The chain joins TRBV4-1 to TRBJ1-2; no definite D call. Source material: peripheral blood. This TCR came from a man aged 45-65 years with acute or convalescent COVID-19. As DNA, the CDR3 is TGCGCCAGCAGCCAAGACCCAGCGGCAAACTATGGCTACACCTTC. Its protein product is CASSQDPAANYGYTF.